This entry features one TCR beta chain sequence. In the source study's methods: Nucleated cell counts were estimated from reference gene primer amplification. Measured with immunoSEQ multiplex PCR; TCRdb has only the in-frame clones, and not every one. Clone size and the V and J calls come from that table; the DNA yielded D and trimming. The sample carries about 400,000 clones, roughly 90% recorded once. The data were obtained in a study of blood T cell repertoires in COVID-19. Study-wide context: In each case, the material was cDNA or gDNA derived from T cells, B-cell-depleted T cells, or PBMCs.

Losses at the gene ends were 5 bases for V and 7 bases for J; bases not matched to a gene: 12. The germline gives CDR1 SGHTA, CDR2 FQGNSA. CDR3 length: 15 residues. Material for sequencing was peripheral blood. The rearrangement joins TRBV7-2 to TRBJ2-7, with 9 bases identical to TRBD2. This clonotype was sampled from a woman younger than 45 with acute or convalescent COVID-19. The CDR3 bases are TGTGCCAGCAGCATAATAGCGGGGGCCCCTCAGGAGCAGTACTTC. Translated: CASSIIAGAPQEQYF.